This TCR beta chain was sequenced for a study of Ad26.COV2.S vaccination and SARS-CoV-2 variants. With regard to this clone: As yet, its antigen is unknown. A junction boundary mismatches the germline segment, possibly from a read error.

Study-wide points: Substantial breadth in spike-specific CD8+ and CD4+ T cell responses was reportedly seen after vaccination.

Clones were read by immunoSEQ multiplex PCR, and TCRdb kept only the in-frame ones, dropping some. The sample holds about 500,000 clones, 70% to 90% seen once. Treatment specified: 15 to 20 received Ad26.COV2.S at low or high dose, single or two shots; about 5 received placebo; per-sample allocation not given. Sampling occurred on day 63 after the first vaccine or placebo injection. The donor's status was that of an adult aged 18-55 years in Boston. Ad26 vector vaccine expressed Wuhan-strain SARS-CoV-2 spike. Sequencing was performed on peripheral blood, taken in a trial of Ad26.COV2.S vaccine versus placebo. This clonotype originated in a person aged 18-60 years who received the Ad26.COV2.S COVID-19 vaccine or a placebo.

CDR3 DNA: TGTGCTAGCAGCTTAGCGGGGGGCCCGAACACCGGGGAGCTGTTTTTT. This encodes CASSLAGGPNTGELFF. The chain carries TRBV7-7 and TRBJ2-2; 10 bases match TRBD2. The CDR3 contains 16 residues. Germline-derived CDR1 and CDR2 are SSHAT and FNYEAQ (reference sequence).